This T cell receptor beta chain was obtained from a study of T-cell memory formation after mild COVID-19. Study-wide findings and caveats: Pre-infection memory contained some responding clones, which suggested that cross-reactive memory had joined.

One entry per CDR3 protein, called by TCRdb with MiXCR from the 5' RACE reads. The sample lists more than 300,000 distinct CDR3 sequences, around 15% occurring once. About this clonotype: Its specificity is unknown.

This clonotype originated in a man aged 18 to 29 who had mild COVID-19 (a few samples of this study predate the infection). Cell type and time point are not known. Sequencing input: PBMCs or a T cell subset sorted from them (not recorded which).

CDR3 DNA sequence: TGTGCCAGCAGGGGGACAGGGGGCAGAGAGACCCAGTACTTC. Protein sequence: CASRGTGGRETQYF. This sequence joins TRBV12-3 or TRBV12-4 and TRBJ2-5, with 12 bases aligning to TRBD1. The V and J ends lost 6 bases and 4 bases, in that order; junction bases with no gene match: 3. CDR3 size: 14 residues.